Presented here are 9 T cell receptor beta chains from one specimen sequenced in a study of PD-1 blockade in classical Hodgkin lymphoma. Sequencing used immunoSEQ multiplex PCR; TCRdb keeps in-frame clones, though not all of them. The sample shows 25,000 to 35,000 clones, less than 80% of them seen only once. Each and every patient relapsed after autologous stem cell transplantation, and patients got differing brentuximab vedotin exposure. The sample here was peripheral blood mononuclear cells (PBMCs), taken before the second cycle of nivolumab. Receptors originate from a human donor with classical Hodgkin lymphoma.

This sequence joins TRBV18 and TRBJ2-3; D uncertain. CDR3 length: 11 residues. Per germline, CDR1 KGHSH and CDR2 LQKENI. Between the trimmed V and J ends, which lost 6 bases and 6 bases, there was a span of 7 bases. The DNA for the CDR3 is TGTGCCAGCTCGAAACTTGATACGCAGTATTTT. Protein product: CASSKLDTQYF. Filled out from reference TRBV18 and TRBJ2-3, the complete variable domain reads NAGVMQNPRHLVRRRGQEARLRCSPMKGHSHVYWYRQLPEEGLKFMVYLQKENIIDESGMPKERFSAEFPKEGPSILRIQQVVRGDSAAYFCASSKLDTQYFGPGTRLTVL.

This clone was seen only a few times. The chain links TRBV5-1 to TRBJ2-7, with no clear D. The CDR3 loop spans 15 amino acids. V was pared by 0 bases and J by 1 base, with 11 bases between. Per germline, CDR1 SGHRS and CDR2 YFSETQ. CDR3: CASSLGSDVSYEQYF. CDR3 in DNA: TGCGCCAGCAGCTTGGGGAGTGATGTTTCCTACGAGCAGTACTTC. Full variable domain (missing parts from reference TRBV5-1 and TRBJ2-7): KAGVTQTPRYLIKTRGQQVTLSCSPISGHRSVSWYQQTPGQGLQFLFEYFSETQRNKGNFPGRFSGRQFSNSRSEMNVSTLELGDSALYLCASSLGSDVSYEQYFGPGTRLTVT.

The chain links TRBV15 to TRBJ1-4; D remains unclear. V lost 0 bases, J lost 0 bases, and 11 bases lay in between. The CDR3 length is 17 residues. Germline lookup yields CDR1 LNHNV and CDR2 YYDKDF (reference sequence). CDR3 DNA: TGTGCCACCAGCAGAGAAGTGAGTTCTGCAACTAATGAAAAACTGTTTTTT. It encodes CATSREVSSATNEKLFF.

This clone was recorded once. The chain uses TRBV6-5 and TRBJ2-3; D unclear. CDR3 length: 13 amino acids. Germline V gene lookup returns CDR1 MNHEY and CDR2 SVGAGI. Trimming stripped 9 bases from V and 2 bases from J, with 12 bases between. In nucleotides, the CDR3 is TGTGCCAGTTGCAACCCATCCACAGATACGCAGTATTTT. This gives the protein CASCNPSTDTQYF.

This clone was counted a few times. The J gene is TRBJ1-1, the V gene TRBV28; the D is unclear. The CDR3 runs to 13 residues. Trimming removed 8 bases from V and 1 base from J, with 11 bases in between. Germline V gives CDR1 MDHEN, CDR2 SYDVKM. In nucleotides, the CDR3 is TGTGCCAGCCGAGACGGAGAGAACACTGAAGCTTTCTTT. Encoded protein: CASRDGENTEAFF.

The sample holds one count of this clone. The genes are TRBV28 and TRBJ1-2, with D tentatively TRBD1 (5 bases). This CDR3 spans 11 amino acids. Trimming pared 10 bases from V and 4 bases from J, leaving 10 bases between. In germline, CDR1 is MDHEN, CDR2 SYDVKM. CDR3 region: CATSTAYGYTF. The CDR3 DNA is TGTGCCACCTCGACAGCCTATGGCTACACCTTC.

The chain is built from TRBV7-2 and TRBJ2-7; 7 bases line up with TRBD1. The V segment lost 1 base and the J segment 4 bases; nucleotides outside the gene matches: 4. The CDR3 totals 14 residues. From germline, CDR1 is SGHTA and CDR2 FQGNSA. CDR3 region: CASSLDGQEYEQYF. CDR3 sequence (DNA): TGTGCCAGCAGCTTAGATGGACAGGAGTACGAGCAGTACTTC. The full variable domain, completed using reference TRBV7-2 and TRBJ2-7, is GAGVSQSPSNKVTEKGKDVELRCDPISGHTALYWYRQSLGQGLEFLIYFQGNSAPDKSGLPSDRFSAERTGGSVSTLTIQRTQQEDSAVYLCASSLDGQEYEQYFGPGTRLTVT.

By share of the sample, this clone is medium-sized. For the CDR3, the DNA is TGTGCCAGCAGCTTGCGTCGGGACGTCCCAACCCTCCACTTT. Translating it yields CASSLRRDVPTLHF. The genes are TRBV11-2 and TRBJ1-6; maybe TRBD1 (5 bases). The germline V gene encodes CDR1 SGHAT and CDR2 FQNNGV. V dropped 3 bases and J dropped 14 bases, with 17 bases sitting between them. The CDR3 is made up of 14 amino acids.

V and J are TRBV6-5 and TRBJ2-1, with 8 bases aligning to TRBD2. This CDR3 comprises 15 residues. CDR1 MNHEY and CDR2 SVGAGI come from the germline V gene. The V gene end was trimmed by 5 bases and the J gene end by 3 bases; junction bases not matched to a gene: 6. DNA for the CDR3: TGTGCCAGCAGTATAGCGGGGATCTACTACAATGAGCAGTTCTTC. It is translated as CASSIAGIYYNEQFF.